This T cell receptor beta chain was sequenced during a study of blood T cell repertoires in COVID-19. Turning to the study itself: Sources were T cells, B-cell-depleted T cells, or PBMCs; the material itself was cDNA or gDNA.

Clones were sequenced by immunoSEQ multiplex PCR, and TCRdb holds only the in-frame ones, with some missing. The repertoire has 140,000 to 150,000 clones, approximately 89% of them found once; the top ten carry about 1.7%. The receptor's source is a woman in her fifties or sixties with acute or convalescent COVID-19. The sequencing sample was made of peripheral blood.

CDR3 loop: CASNPGQGAVQPQHF. The CDR3 nucleotides read TGTGCCAGTAATCCGGGACAGGGGGCAGTTCAGCCCCAGCATTTT. V usage is TRBV19 and J usage is TRBJ1-5; 12 bases agree with TRBD1. The CDR3 has 15 residues. CDR1 and CDR2 from the germline V gene are LNHDA and SQIVND (reference sequence). The J segment lost 6 bases and the V segment lost 7 bases, leaving 7 bases of the junction unmatched.